These 22 T cell receptor beta chains originate from one sample sequenced in a study of T cells expressing NK-cell markers. One entry per CDR3 protein, without DNA, is what TCRdb gives after re-calling the 5' RACE reads. This sample's clone table lists 150,000 to 180,000 distinct CDR3 sequences. The sample was blood T cells: a sorted CD56 or NKG2C T cell subset, CD4+ or CD8+ T cells, or bulk PBMC T cells (not recorded which). These receptors came from a woman aged 45-65 years in good health.

V usage is TRBV11-2 and J usage is TRBJ2-1; the TCRdb D gene call, TRBD1, has no DNA to confirm it. This CDR3 region has 14 residues. The V gene's germline CDR1 is SGHAT and CDR2 FQNNGV. The CDR3 sequence is CASSLGDSHNEQFF.

This chain joins TRBV10-3 and TRBJ2-3; TCRdb picks TRBD2, but there is no DNA to check that call. CDR1 and CDR2 from the germline V gene are ENHRY and SYGVKD. The CDR3 consists of 15 residues. CDR3 loop: CAISQPQRERDTQYF.

CDR3: CASSHTRGPAHYGYTF. The chain employs TRBV3-1 and TRBJ1-2; the TCRdb call, TRBD1, lacks DNA for checking. The CDR3 has 16 residues. Germline-derived CDR1 and CDR2 are LGHDT and YNNKEL (reference sequence).

The chain couples TRBV20-1 to TRBJ2-1; TCRdb's D gene call, TRBD1, goes unchecked for lack of DNA. The CDR3 runs 16 residues. The germline CDR1 and CDR2 sequences are DFQATT and SNEGSKA (reference sequence). CDR3 protein: CSAIGTGGTKYNEQFF.

The chain carries TRBV11-2 and TRBJ2-1; TCRdb outputs TRBD2, but without DNA this stays unchecked. This CDR3 comprises 18 residues. Germline V CDR1 and CDR2: SGHAT, FQNNGV. The chain's CDR3 is CASSLYPEGPGSYNEQFF.

The chain is built from TRBV5-4 and TRBJ1-1; TCRdb returns TRBD1, unconfirmable since there is no DNA. The CDR3 consists of 16 residues. Germline loops: CDR1 SGHNT, CDR2 YYREEE (reference sequence). The CDR3 loop is CASSLEGFYENTEAFF.

V usage is TRBV3-1 and J usage is TRBJ2-7. There are 13 residues in the CDR3. Germline V gives CDR1 LGHDT, CDR2 YNNKEL (reference sequence). CDR3 region: CASSQEWAYEQYF.

The V and J genes are TRBV2 and TRBJ2-3; TCRdb outputs TRBD2, but without DNA this stays unchecked. Germline V gene sequence: CDR1 SNHLY, CDR2 FYNNEI. The CDR3 is 13 amino acids. The CDR3 sequence is CASMASGMDTQYF.

This chain links TRBV15 with TRBJ1-5. Germline lookup yields CDR1 LNHNV and CDR2 YYDKDF (reference sequence). CDR3 size: 15 residues. The CDR3 protein is CATSTTSRGPASQHF.

V gene TRBV12-3 or TRBV12-4 combines with J gene TRBJ2-1. CDR3 length: 11 amino acids. The CDR3 here is CASSFRQEQFF.

CDR3 sequence reads: CASSSWQGDYGYTF. The V and J genes are TRBV27 and TRBJ1-2; TCRdb picks TRBD1, but there is no DNA to check that call. Germline V lookup: CDR1 MNHEY, CDR2 SMNVEV (reference sequence). There are 14 residues in the CDR3.

The genes are TRBV12-3 or TRBV12-4 and TRBJ2-5; lacking DNA, the TRBD1 call made by TCRdb goes unchecked. There are 12 residues in the CDR3. CDR3 sequence: CASSPPSETQYF.

V usage is TRBV7-8 and J usage is TRBJ2-3. CDR3 length equals 11 residues. Germline CDR1 reads SGHVS; CDR2 reads FQNEAQ. The CDR3 here is CASMRSDTQYF. Full variable domain (rest looked up from reference TRBV7-8 and TRBJ2-3): GAGVSQSPRYKVAKRGQDVALRCDPISGHVSLFWYQQALGQGPEFLTYFQNEAQLDKSGLPSDRFFAERPEGSVSTLKIQRTQQEDSAVYLCASMRSDTQYFGPGTRLTVL.

CDR3 in amino acids: CASSLWRGENTEAFF. J is TRBJ1-1 and V is TRBV27. The CDR3 contains 15 residues. The germline gives CDR1 MNHEY, CDR2 SMNVEV (reference sequence).

The chain joins TRBV7-6 to TRBJ2-3. CDR1 is SGHVS, CDR2 FNYEAQ, per germline. This CDR3 has 17 residues. The CDR3 spells CASSLGVETYSTDTQYF.

The rearrangement uses TRBV6-2 or TRBV6-3 and TRBJ2-5. The CDR3 runs 13 residues. Germline assignment: CDR1 MNHEY and CDR2 SVGEGT. Here the CDR3 reads CASSTLRVETQYF.

V usage is TRBV4-1 and J usage is TRBJ2-2; as DNA is missing, the TRBD2 call by TCRdb cannot be tested. Germline CDR1 MGHRA, CDR2 YSYEKL. CDR3 length: 12 amino acids. CDR3 region: CASGAGAGELFF.

The gene calls are TRBV7-6 and TRBJ1-1; no DNA is available, so the TRBD1 call from TCRdb remains unchecked. The CDR3 extends over 16 amino acids. Germline CDR1 SGHVS, CDR2 FNYEAQ. The CDR3: CASSLAPGTGVTEAFF.

This sequence joins TRBV12-3 or TRBV12-4 and TRBJ1-2; TCRdb selects TRBD1, and the lack of DNA leaves this call unchecked. This CDR3 contains 16 residues. Here the CDR3 reads CASSTPRDAANYGYTF.

This rearrangement joins TRBV19 to TRBJ2-1. The CDR3 runs to 14 residues. Germline CDR1 LNHDA, CDR2 SQIVND (reference sequence). The CDR3 spells CASSIESSYNEQFF.

The rearrangement joins TRBV3-1 to TRBJ2-1; with no DNA, the TCRdb D assignment of TRBD1 cannot be verified. Germline V lookup: CDR1 LGHDT, CDR2 YNNKEL (reference sequence). This CDR3 comprises 17 residues. CDR3 region: CASSQLKGDSPNNEQFF.

The chain is built from TRBV5-1 and TRBJ2-1; TCRdb proposes TRBD2, but this gene call is untestable without DNA. Germline V gene lookup returns CDR1 SGHRS and CDR2 YFSETQ. CDR3 length: 14 residues. CDR3 sequence: CASSQGLAGDEQFF.